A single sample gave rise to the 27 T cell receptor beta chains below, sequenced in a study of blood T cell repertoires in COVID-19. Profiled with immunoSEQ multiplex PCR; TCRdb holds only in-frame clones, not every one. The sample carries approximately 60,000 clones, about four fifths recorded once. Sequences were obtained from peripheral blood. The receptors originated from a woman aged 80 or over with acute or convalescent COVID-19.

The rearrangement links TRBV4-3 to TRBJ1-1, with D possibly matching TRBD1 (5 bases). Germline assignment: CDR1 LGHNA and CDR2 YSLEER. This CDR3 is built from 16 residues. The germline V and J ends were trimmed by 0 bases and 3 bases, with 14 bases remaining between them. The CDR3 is CASSQDSGGVDTEAFF. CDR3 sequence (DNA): TGCGCCAGCAGCCAAGACTCGGGGGGGGTGGACACTGAAGCTTTCTTT.

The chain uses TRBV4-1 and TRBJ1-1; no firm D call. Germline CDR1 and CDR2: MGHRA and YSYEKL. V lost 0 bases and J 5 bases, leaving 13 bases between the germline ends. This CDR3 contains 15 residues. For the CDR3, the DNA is TGCGCCAGCAGCCAAGAACGGGGAGGTGGGACTGAAGCTTTCTTT. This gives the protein CASSQERGGGTEAFF.

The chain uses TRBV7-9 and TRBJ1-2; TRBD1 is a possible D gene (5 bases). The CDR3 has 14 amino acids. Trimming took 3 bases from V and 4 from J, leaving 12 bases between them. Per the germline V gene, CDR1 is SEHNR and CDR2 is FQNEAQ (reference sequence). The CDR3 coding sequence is TGTGCCAGCAGCTTTGGCCAGGGTGTCTATGGCTACACCTTC. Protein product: CASSFGQGVYGYTF.

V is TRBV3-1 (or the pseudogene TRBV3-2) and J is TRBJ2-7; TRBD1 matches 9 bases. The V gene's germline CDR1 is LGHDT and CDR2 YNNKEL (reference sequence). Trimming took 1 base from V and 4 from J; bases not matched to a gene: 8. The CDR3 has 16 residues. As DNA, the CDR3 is TGTGCCAGCAGCCAAGCGGCGGGGACAGGGTGGTACGAGCAGTACTTC. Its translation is CASSQAAGTGWYEQYF.

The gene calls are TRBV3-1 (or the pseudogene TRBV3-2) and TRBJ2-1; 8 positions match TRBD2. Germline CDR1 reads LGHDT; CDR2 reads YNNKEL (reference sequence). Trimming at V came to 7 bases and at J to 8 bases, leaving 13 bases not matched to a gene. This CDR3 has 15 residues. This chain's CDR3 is CASTHSGGASDEQFF. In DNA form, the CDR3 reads TGTGCCAGCACCCATTCCGGGGGGGCCAGCGATGAGCAGTTCTTC.

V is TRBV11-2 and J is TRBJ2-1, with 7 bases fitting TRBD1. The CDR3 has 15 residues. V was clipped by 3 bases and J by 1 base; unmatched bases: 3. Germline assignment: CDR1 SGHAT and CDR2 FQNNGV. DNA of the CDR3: TGTGCCAGCAGCTTCGGGACAGCTTCCTACAATGAGCAGTTCTTC. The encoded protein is CASSFGTASYNEQFF.

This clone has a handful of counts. The CDR3 is CASSSLTGGGGYTF. The DNA of the CDR3 is TGCGCCAGCAGCTCCTTGACAGGGGGAGGGGGCTACACCTTC. The chain couples TRBV5-1 to TRBJ1-2; 9 nucleotides agree with TRBD1. V shed 3 bases and J 8 bases; nucleotides not matched to a gene: 8. Looked up from germline, CDR1 is SGHRS and CDR2 is YFSETQ. CDR3 size: 14 residues.

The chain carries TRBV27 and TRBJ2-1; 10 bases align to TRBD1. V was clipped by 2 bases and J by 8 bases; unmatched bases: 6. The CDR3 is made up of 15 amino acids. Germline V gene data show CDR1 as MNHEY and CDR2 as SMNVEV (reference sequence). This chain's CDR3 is CASSLAGQGTHEQFF. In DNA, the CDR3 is TGTGCCAGCAGTTTAGCGGGACAGGGGACGCATGAGCAGTTCTTC.

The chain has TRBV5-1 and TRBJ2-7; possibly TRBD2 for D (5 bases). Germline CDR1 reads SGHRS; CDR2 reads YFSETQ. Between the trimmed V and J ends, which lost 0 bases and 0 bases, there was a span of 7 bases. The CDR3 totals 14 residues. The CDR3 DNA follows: TGCGCCAGCAGCTTGGACGGGAACTCCTACGAGCAGTACTTC. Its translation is CASSLDGNSYEQYF.

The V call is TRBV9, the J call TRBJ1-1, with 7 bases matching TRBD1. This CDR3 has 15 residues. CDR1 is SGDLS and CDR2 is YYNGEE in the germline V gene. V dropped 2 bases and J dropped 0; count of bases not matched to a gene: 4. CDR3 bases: TGTGCCAGCAGCGTCTCGGACAGGTTGAACACTGAAGCTTTCTTT. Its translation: CASSVSDRLNTEAFF.

The CDR3 is CASKTGGKDTQYF. The CDR3 DNA is TGTGCCAGCAAGACAGGGGGTAAAGATACGCAGTATTTT. The rearrangement joins TRBV21-1 to TRBJ2-3; the table's TRBD1 call for D was not verified on the DNA. TRBV21-1 is a pseudogene locus. The CDR3 is made up of 13 amino acids.

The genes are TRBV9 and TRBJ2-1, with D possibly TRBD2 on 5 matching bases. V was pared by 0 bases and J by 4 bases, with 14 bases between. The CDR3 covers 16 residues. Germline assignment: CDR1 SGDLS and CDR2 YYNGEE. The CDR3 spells CASSVAATRQYNEQFF. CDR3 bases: TGTGCCAGCAGCGTAGCGGCTACTAGGCAATACAATGAGCAGTTCTTC.

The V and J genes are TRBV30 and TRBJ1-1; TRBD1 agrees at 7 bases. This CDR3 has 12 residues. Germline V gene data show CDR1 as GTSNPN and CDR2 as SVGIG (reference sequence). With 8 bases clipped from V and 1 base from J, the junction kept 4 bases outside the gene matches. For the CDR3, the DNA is TGTGCCGGACAGGAACCGAACACTGAAGCTTTCTTT. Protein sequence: CAGQEPNTEAFF.

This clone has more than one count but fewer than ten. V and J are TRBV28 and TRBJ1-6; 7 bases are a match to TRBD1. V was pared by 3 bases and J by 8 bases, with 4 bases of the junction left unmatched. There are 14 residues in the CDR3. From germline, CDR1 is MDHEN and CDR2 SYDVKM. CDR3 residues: CASSLEQGYSPLHF. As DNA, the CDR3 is TGTGCCAGCAGTTTGGAACAGGGGTATTCACCCCTCCACTTT.

This chain's CDR3 is CASSLRSTGALDTQYF. The CDR3 DNA reads TGTGCCAGCAGCTTAAGATCGACGGGAGCGTTAGATACGCAGTATTTT. The rearrangement links TRBV7-8 to TRBJ2-3, with a tentative D call TRBD2 (6 bases). In germline, CDR1 is SGHVS, CDR2 FQNEAQ. V was cut by 2 bases and J by 5 bases, with 17 bases left in between. The CDR3 has 16 amino acids.

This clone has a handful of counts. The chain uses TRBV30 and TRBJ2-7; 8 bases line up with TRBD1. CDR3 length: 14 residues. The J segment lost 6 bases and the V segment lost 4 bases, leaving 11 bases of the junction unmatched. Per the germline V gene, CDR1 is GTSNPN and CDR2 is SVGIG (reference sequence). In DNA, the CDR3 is TGTGCCTGGAATAAAAGGAGGACAGGGCTCGAGCAGTACTTC. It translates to CAWNKRRTGLEQYF.

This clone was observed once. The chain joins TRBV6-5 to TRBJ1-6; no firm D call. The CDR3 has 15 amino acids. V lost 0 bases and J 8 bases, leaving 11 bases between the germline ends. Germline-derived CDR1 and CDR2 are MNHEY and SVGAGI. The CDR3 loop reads CASSYSGGRDSPLHF. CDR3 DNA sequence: TGTGCCAGCAGTTACTCTGGAGGGAGGGATTCACCCCTCCACTTT.

CDR3 DNA: TGTGCCAGTACCATCAGCGGGGGGCTCACAGATACGCAGTATTTT. Translated, it gives CASTISGGLTDTQYF. The rearrangement joins TRBV19 to TRBJ2-3; 9 bases match TRBD2. The CDR3 spans 15 residues. Trimming removed 7 bases from V and 2 bases from J; junction bases left unmatched: 7. Germline V gene lookup returns CDR1 LNHDA and CDR2 SQIVND (reference sequence).

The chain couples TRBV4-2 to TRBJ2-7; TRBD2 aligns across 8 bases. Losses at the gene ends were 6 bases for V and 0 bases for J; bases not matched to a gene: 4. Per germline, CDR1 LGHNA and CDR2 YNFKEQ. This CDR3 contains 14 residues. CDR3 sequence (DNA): TGTGCCAGCAGGAGGAGCGGGAGCTCCTACGAGCAGTACTTC. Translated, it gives CASRRSGSSYEQYF.

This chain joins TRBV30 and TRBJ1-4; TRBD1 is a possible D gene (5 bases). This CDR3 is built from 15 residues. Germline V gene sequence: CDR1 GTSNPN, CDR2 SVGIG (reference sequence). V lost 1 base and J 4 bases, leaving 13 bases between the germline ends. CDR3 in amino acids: CAWSGVGASNEKLFF. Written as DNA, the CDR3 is TGTGCCTGGAGTGGTGTAGGGGCGAGTAATGAAAAACTGTTTTTT.

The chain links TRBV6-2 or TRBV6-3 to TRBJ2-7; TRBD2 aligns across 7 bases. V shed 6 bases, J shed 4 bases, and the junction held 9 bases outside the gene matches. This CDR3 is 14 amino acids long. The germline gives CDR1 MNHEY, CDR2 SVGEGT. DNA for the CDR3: TGTGCCAGCAGCCAGGGACTAACCCAGTACGAGCAGTACTTC. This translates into CASSQGLTQYEQYF.

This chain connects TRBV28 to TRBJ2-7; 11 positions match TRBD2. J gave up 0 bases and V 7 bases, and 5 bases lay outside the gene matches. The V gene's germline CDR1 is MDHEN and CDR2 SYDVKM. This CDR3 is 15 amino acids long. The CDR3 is CASTRTSGPSYEQYF. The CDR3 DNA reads TGTGCCAGCACTCGGACTAGCGGGCCCTCCTACGAGCAGTACTTC. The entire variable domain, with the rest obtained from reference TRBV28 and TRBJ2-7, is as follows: DVKVTQSSRYLVKRTGEKVFLECVQDMDHENMFWYRQDPGLGLRLIYFSYDVKMKEKGDIPEGYSVSREKKERFSLILESASTNQTSMYLCASTRTSGPSYEQYFGPGTRLTVT.

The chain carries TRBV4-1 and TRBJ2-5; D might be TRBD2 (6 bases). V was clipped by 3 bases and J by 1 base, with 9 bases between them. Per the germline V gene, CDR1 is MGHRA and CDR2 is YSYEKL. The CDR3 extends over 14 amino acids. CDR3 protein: CASSHGTFQETQYF. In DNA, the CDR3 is TGCGCCAGCAGCCATGGGACTTTCCAAGAGACCCAGTACTTC.

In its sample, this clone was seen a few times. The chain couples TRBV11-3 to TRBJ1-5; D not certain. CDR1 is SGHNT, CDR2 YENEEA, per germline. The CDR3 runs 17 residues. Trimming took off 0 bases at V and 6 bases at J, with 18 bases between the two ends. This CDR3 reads CASSLELTDWFGQPQHF. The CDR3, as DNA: TGTGCCAGCAGCTTAGAACTGACGGACTGGTTTGGTCAGCCCCAGCATTTT.

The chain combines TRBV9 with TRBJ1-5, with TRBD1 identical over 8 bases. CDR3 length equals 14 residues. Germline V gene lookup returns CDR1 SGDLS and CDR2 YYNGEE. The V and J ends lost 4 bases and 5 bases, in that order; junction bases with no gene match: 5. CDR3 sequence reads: CASSLGQGDQPQHF. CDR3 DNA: TGTGCCAGCAGCCTCGGACAGGGTGATCAGCCCCAGCATTTT. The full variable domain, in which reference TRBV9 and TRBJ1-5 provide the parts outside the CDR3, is DSGVTQTPKHLITATGQRVTLRCSPRSGDLSVYWYQQSLDQGLQFLIQYYNGEERAKGNILERFSAQQFPDLHSELNLSSLELGDSALYFCASSLGQGDQPQHFGDGTRLSIL.

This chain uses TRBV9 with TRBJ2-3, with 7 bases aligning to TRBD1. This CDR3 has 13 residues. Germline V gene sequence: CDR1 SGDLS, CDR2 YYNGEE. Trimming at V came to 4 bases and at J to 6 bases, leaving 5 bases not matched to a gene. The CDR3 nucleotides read TGTGCCAGCAGCTCAAGGGGGCAGGATACGCAGTATTTT. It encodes CASSSRGQDTQYF. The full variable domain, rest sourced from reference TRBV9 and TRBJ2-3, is DSGVTQTPKHLITATGQRVTLRCSPRSGDLSVYWYQQSLDQGLQFLIQYYNGEERAKGNILERFSAQQFPDLHSELNLSSLELGDSALYFCASSSRGQDTQYFGPGTRLTVL.

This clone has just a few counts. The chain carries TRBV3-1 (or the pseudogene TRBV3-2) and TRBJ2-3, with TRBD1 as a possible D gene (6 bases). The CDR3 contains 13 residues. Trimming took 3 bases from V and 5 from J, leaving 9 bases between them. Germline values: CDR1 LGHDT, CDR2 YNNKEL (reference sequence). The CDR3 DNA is TGTGCCAGCAGCCAGACACAGGGAGATACGCAGTATTTT. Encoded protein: CASSQTQGDTQYF.